The clone carrying this T cell receptor beta chain has a count of ten or more. The antigen is undetermined. TCR beta CDR3 sequences were amplified from RNA transcripts. Carried out on the TCR CDR3, a first-round RT-PCR used the HTBI primer set. TCRdb re-derived calls from the multiplex PCR reads in MiXCR, one entry per CDR3 protein. The sample yields under 450,000 distinct CDR3 sequences, 17% seen once. Each patient was aged 18 to 65 and had newly diagnosed hyperthyroidism of under 2 months' duration. Uncontrolled infections, other autoimmune diseases, pregnancy or lactation led to exclusion of patients. The sample is drawn from a study of T cells in Graves' hyperthyroidism and ophthalmopathy. General study points: Among thyroid clonotypes expanded above 0.001, most also appeared in blood. In the analysis, a 13 V-J model separated ophthalmopathy from stable hyperthyroidism.

The CDR3 has 13 residues. The germline gives CDR1 MNHNS, CDR2 SASEGT. With 8 bases removed from V and 0 bases from J, the gap between germline ends came to 10 bases. Material for sequencing was blood. This clonotype was sampled from a woman younger than 45 with Graves' hyperthyroidism that later progressed to Graves' ophthalmopathy. J is TRBJ1-1 and V is TRBV6-1; no clear D gene. The CDR3 DNA follows: TGTGCCAGCGGTAAGGCCATGAACACTGAAGCTTTCTTT. Its protein product is CASGKAMNTEAFF.